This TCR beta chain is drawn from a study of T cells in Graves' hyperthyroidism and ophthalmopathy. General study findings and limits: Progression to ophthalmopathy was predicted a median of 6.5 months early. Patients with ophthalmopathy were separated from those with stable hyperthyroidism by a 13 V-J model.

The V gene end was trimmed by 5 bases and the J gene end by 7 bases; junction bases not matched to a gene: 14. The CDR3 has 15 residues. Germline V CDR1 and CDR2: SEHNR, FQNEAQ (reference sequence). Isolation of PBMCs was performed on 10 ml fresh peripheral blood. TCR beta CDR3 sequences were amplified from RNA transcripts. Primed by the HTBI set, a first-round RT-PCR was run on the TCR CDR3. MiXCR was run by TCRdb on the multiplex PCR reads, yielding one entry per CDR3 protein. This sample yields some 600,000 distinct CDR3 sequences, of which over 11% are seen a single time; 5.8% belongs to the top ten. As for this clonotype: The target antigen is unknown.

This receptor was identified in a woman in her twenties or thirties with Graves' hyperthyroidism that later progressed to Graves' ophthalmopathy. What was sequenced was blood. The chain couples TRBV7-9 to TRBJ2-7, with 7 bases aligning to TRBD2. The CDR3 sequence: CASSDRDPRGEEQYF. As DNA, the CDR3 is TGTGCCAGCAGCGACCGGGACCCCCGGGGGGAGGAGCAGTACTTC.